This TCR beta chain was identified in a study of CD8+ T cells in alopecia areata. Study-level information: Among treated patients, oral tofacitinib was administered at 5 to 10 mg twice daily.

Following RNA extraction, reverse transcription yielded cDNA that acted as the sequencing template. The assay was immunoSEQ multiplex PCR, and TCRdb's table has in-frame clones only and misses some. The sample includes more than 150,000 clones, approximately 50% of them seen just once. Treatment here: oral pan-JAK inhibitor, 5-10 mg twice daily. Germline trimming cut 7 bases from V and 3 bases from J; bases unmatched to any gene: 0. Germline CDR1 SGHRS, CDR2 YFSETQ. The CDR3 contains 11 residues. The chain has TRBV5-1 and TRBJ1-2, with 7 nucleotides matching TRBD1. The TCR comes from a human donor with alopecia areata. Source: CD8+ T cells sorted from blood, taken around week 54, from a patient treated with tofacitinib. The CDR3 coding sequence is TGCGCCAGCGGACAGGACTATGGCTACACCTTC. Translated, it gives CASGQDYGYTF.